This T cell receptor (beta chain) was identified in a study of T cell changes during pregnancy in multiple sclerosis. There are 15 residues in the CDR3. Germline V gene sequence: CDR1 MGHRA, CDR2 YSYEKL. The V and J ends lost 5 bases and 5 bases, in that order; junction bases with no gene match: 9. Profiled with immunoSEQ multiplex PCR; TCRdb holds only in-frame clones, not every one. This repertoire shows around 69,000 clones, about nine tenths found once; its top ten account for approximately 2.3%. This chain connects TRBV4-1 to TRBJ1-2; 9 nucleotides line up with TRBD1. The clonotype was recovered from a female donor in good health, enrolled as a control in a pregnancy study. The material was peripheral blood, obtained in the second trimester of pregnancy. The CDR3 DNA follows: TGCGCCAGCAGCGATACCGGGACAGGGTTTTATGGCTACACCTTC. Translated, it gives CASSDTGTGFYGYTF.